This TCR beta chain was profiled in a study of cytomegalovirus exposure and HLA in healthy donors. Overall study: Both the roughly 120 validation repertoires and the roughly 620 first-cohort repertoires used the same platform, as reported by a later analysis. Findings of the study overall: In vitro work confirmed that three CMV-associated chains recognize CMV antigens. A list of roughly 160 TCR beta chains associated with cytomegalovirus was given.

CDR3 length: 13 amino acids. With 4 bases removed from V and 4 bases from J, the gap between germline ends came to 11 bases. Germline lookup yields CDR1 SGDLS and CDR2 YYNGEE. This clone turned up a few times. What it binds is unknown. Sequenced by immunoSEQ multiplex PCR; TCRdb stores in-frame clones only, minus some. The sample contains approximately 220,000 clones, approximately 80% of which appear only once. While the first cohort had over 650 subjects, the donors belonged to the separate validation cohort of about 120 subjects. The chain couples TRBV9 to TRBJ1-2, with D perhaps TRBD1 (5 bases). Sequenced: PBMCs. The receptor's source is a woman aged 25 to 39 in good health and CMV-seropositive. The CDR3 loop reads CASSSQGGYGYTF. The CDR3 DNA is TGTGCCAGCAGCTCTCAGGGTGGCTATGGCTACACCTTC.